Listed below are T cell receptor beta chains from one sample, sequenced in a study of shared clonotypes between healthy human individuals. Libraries were prepared by immunoSEQ multiplex PCR; TCRdb keeps only in-frame clonotypes and omits some of them. The top ten clones hold around 1.8% of a sample with about 2.1 million clones, just over 90% of them seen once. The sequencing input was naive CD8+ T cells from PBMCs. The receptors shown here come from a man in his late teens or twenties in good health. Some clones in this sample may be carry-over from other donors' samples. Each CDR3 is given with its conserved first and last residue. D genes are given only for firm matches. Size is omitted from some rows. Given values are once, few, many or a class for expanded clones.

TRBD2	TRBV4-2	NA	TRBJ2-1	TGTGCCAGCAGCCAAGATTGGGGGGAGGGTTACAATGAGCAGTTCTTC	CASSQDWGEGYNEQFF
NA	TRBV6-4	once	TRBJ2-1	TGTGCCAGCAGTGACTCGTTCCTCAGCAATGAGCAGTTCTTC	CASSDSFLSNEQFF
NA	TRBV28	once	TRBJ1-2	TGTGCCAGCAGTTTATGGGGGCAGGCCGGGGCAGATGGCTACACCTTC	CASSLWGQAGADGYTF
NA	TRBV28	NA	TRBJ1-2	TGTGCCAGCAGTTCAAAACAGGGTTGGGACTATGGCTACACCTTC	CASSSKQGWDYGYTF
TRBD2	TRBV11-2	NA	TRBJ2-3	TGTGCCAGCCAGGGGGTCGGGACTAGCGGGATGGTAACGCAGTATTTT	CASQGVGTSGMVTQYF
NA	TRBV28	NA	TRBJ2-7	TGTGCCAGCAGTTCGGGCGGAGTTTACGAGCAGTACTTC	CASSSGGVYEQYF
NA	TRBV29-1	NA	TRBJ2-1	TGCAGCGTTGATAGGGCGGGATTCTACAATGAGCAGTTCTTC	CSVDRAGFYNEQFF
NA	TRBV9	NA	TRBJ2-1	TGTGCCGGCAGCGTAGGAGGAAGCTCCTACAATGAGCAGTTCTTC	CAGSVGGSSYNEQFF
NA	TRBV28	NA	TRBJ1-2	TGTGCCAGCAGTTTTACAGGGACTGGCTATGGCTACACCTTC	CASSFTGTGYGYTF
NA	TRBV28	NA	TRBJ2-3	TGTGCCAGCAGTTGGACGCCCTCAGATACGCAGTATTTT	CASSWTPSDTQYF
NA	TRBV6-5	NA	TRBJ2-7	TGTGCCAGCAGTCTCGCTAGCTGGTACGAGCAGTACTTC	CASSLASWYEQYF
NA	TRBV29-1	NA	TRBJ1-2	TGCAGCGTTGAAGGGAGCTATGGCTACACCTTC	CSVEGSYGYTF
NA	TRBV6-1	NA	TRBJ2-2	TGTGCCAGCAGTGCTTTAAAGCGGCAAACCGGGGAGCTGTTTTTT	CASSALKRQTGELFF
NA	TRBV6-5	NA	TRBJ2-2	TGTGCCAGCATGGGAGGCCCCGGGGAGCTGTTTTTT	CASMGGPGELFF
TRBD2	TRBV10-3	NA	TRBJ2-7	TGTGCCATCAGTGTCCCCGGGACTAGCGGAACCAGATCCTACGAGCAGTACTTC	CAISVPGTSGTRSYEQYF
TRBD1	TRBV27	NA	TRBJ2-1	TGTGCCAGCAGTTCGGGGACAGGGTTCTACAATGAGCAGTTCTTC	CASSSGTGFYNEQFF
TRBD2	TRBV28	NA	TRBJ2-1	TGTGCCAGCAGTTTATCTTATCGTAGCGGGAGAGTAGGCAATGAGCAGTTCTTC	CASSLSYRSGRVGNEQFF
NA	TRBV5-4	NA	TRBJ2-1	TGTGCCAGCAGCTCCAGGGGTTCCTACAATGAGCAGTTCTTC	CASSSRGSYNEQFF
NA	TRBV4-1	NA	TRBJ2-5	TGCGCCAGCAGCCAAGCGGTGGTTGGCAAACAAGAGACCCAGTACTTC	CASSQAVVGKQETQYF
NA	TRBV19	NA	TRBJ2-7	TGTGCCAGTAGCGGGACTTTCACCTACGAGCAGTACTTC	CASSGTFTYEQYF
NA	TRBV4-2	NA	TRBJ2-1	TGTGCCAGCAGCCAGACCGGTGGGAGTGAGCAGTTCTTC	CASSQTGGSEQFF
TRBD1	TRBV7-8	NA	TRBJ2-1	TGTGCCAGCAGCTTCCATTTGCAGGGGGTGTTCGATGAGCAGTTCTTC	CASSFHLQGVFDEQFF
TRBD1	TRBV28	NA	TRBJ2-7	TGTGCCAGCAGTCAGACAGGGGTAGTACGTGCGTGGCAGTACTTC	CASSQTGVVRAWQYF
NA	TRBV11-2	NA	TRBJ2-7	TGTGCCAGCAGCTTCGCCCCCGGCTCTGCCTCCGAGCAGTACTTC	CASSFAPGSASEQYF
TRBD1	TRBV13	NA	TRBJ1-2	TGTGCCAGCAGCCAGGGACAGGCCTATGGCTACACCTTC	CASSQGQAYGYTF
NA	TRBV19	NA	TRBJ2-7	TGTGCCAGTAGTATAGATAATCGTCAGACAGGACCCTACGAGCAGTACTTC	CASSIDNRQTGPYEQYF